This TCR beta chain derives from a study of cytomegalovirus exposure and HLA in healthy donors. Findings and limits, study-wide: For TCR beta chains, V- and J-gene trimming was later linked to a missense DCLRE1C variant. Accurate prediction of most subjects' HLA-A and HLA-B alleles from TCR beta sequences was reported.

In regard to this clone: Its cognate antigen is unknown.

CDR3 size: 13 residues. CDR1 and CDR2 (germline): LNHDA, SQIVND (reference sequence). J was trimmed by 4 bases and V by 5 bases; bases with no gene match: 4. The PCR ran on 60 Vbeta and 13 Jbeta primers. Only in-frame clones appear in the TCRdb table, and some are missing; sequencing was by immunoSEQ multiplex PCR. The sample carries some 200,000 clones, roughly four fifths recorded once. The source of this sequence is a woman in her twenties or thirties in good health and CMV-seropositive. This chain joins TRBV19 and TRBJ1-2; TRBD1 matches at 7 bases. Sequencing was performed on PBMCs. The CDR3 here is CASSLQGPYGYTF. CDR3 DNA: TGTGCCAGTAGTCTACAGGGGCCCTATGGCTACACCTTC.